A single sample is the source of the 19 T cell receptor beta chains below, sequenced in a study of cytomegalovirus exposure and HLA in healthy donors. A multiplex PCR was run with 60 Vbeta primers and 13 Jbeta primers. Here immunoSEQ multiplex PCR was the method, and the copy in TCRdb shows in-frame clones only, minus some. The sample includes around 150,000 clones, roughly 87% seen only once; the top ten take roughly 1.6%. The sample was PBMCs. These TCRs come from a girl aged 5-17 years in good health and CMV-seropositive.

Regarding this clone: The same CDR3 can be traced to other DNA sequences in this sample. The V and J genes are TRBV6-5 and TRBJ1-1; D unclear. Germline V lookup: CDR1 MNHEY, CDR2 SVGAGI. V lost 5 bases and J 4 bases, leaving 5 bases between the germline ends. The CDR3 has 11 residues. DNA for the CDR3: TGTGCCAGCAGTCGCGGCACTGAAGCTTTCTTT. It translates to CASSRGTEAFF.

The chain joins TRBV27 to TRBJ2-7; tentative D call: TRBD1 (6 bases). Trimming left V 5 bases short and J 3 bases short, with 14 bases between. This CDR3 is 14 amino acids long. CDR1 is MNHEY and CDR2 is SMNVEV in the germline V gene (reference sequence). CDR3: CASSAQRTDYEQYF. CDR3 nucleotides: TGTGCCAGCAGTGCCCAGCGGACAGACTACGAGCAGTACTTC.

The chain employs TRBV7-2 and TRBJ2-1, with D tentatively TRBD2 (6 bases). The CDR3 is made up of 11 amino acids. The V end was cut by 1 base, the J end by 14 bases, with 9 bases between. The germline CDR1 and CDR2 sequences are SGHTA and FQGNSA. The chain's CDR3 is CASSLGGEKFF. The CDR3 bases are TGTGCCAGCAGCTTAGGGGGGGAAAAGTTCTTC.

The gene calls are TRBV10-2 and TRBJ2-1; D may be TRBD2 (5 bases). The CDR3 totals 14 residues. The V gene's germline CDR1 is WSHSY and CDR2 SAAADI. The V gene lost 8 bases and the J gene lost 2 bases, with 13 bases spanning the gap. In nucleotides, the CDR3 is TGCGCCAGCCGTGGATGGCGGGCCTACAATGAGCAGTTCTTC. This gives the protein CASRGWRAYNEQFF.

CDR3 DNA: TGTGCCAGCAGTGAAACTGGCCTCAGGGGTTACGAGCAGTACTTC. Translated, it gives CASSETGLRGYEQYF. The chain carries TRBV25-1 and TRBJ2-7; perhaps TRBD1 as D (6 bases). Germline V gene sequence: CDR1 MGHDK, CDR2 SYGVNS. This CDR3 is built from 15 residues. V lost 2 bases, J lost 4 bases, and 15 bases lay in between.

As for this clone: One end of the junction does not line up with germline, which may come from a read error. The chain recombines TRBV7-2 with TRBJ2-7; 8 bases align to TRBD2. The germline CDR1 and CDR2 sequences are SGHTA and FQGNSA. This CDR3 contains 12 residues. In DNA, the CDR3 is TGTGCCAGCAGCTTAGTTGGCGGGGGGCCCGACTTC. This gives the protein CASSLVGGGPDF. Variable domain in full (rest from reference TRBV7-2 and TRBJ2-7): GAGVSQSPSNKVTEKGKDVELRCDPISGHTALYWYRQSLGQGLEFLIYFQGNSAPDKSGLPSDRFSAERTGGSVSTLTIQRTQQEDSAVYLCASSLVGGGPDFGPGTRLTVT.

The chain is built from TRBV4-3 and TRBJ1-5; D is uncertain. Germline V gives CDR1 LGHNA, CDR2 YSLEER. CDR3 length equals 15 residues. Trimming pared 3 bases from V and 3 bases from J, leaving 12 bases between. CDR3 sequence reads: CASSHSYGDNQPQHF. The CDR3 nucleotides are TGCGCCAGCAGCCACAGCTACGGGGACAATCAGCCCCAGCATTTT.

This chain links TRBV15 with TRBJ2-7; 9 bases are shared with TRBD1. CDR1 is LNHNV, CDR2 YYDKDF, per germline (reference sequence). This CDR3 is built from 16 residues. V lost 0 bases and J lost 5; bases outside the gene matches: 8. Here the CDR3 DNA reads TGTGCCACCAGCAGAGACTACCCCGGGACAGGGAACGAGCAGTACTTC. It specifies CATSRDYPGTGNEQYF.

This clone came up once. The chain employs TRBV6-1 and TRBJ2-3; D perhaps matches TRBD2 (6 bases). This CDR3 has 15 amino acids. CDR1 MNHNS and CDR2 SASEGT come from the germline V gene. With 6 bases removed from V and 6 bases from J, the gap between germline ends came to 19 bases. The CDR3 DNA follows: TGTGCCAGCAGCCGACTAGTATGGCTTTTGGATACGCAGTATTTT. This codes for CASSRLVWLLDTQYF.

CDR3 in DNA: TGTGCCAGCAGAAAGGGCGGGACAGGCTACGAGCAGTACTTC. It codes for CASRKGGTGYEQYF. The chain recombines TRBV28 with TRBJ2-7, with 8 bases identical to TRBD1. V trimming: 6 bases; J trimming: 3 bases; junction bases outside the gene matches: 7. The CDR3 sequence is 14 residues long. In germline, CDR1 is MDHEN, CDR2 SYDVKM.

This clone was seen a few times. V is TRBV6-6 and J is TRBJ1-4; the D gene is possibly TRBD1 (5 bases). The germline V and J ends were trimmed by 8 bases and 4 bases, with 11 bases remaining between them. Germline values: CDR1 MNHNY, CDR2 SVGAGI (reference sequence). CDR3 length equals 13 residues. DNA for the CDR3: TGTGCCAGCGACAGCCCGAGTAATGAAAAACTGTTTTTT. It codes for CASDSPSNEKLFF.

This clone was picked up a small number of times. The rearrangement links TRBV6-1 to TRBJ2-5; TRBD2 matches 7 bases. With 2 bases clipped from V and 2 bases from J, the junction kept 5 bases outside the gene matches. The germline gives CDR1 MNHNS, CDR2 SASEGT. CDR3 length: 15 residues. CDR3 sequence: CASSELRGGQETQYF. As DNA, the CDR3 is TGTGCCAGCAGTGAACTTCGCGGGGGTCAAGAGACCCAGTACTTC.

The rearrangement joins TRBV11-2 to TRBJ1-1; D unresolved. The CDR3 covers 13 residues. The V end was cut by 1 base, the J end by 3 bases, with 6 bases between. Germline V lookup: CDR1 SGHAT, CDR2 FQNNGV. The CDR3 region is CASSLGTDTEAFF. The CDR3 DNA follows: TGTGCCAGCAGCTTAGGTACTGACACTGAAGCTTTCTTT.

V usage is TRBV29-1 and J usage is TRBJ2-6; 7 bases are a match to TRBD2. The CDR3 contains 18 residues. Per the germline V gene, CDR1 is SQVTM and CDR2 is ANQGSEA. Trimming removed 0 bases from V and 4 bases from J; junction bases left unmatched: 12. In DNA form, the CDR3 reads TGCAGCGTTGAAGAGGTTAATGGGAGGGCGGGAGGGGCCAACGTCCTGACTTTC. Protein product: CSVEEVNGRAGGANVLTF.

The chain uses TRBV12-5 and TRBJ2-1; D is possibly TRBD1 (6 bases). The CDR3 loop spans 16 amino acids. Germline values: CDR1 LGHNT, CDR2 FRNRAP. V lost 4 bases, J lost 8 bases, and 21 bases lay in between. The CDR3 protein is CASGSSGAGDRDEQFF. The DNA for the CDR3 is TGTGCTAGTGGTTCCTCCGGGGCAGGGGATAGGGATGAGCAGTTCTTC.

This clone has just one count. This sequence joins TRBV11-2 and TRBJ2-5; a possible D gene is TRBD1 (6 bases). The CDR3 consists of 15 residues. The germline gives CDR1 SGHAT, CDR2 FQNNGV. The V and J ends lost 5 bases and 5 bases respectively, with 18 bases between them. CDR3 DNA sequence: TGTGCCAGCAGCCCCTTGCAGGGGCAAGGGGAGACCCAGTACTTC. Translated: CASSPLQGQGETQYF.

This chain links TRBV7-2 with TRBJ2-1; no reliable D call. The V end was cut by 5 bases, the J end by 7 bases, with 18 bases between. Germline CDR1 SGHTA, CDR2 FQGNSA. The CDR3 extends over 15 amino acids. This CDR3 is CASSQRLIQFNEQFF. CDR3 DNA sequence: TGTGCCAGCAGCCAACGCCTAATACAGTTTAATGAGCAGTTCTTC.

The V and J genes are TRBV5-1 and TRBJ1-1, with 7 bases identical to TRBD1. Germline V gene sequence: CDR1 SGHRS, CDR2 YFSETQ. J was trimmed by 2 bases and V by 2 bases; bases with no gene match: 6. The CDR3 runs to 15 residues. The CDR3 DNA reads TGCGCCAGCAGCTTTGTGGGGGACAGTAACACTGAAGCTTTCTTT. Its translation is CASSFVGDSNTEAFF. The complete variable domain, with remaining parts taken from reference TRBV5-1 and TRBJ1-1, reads KAGVTQTPRYLIKTRGQQVTLSCSPISGHRSVSWYQQTPGQGLQFLFEYFSETQRNKGNFPGRFSGRQFSNSRSEMNVSTLELGDSALYLCASSFVGDSNTEAFFGQGTRLTVV.

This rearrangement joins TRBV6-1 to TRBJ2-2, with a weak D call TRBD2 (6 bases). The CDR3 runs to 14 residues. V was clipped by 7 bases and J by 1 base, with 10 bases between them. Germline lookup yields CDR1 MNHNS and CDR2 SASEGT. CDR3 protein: CASKTSLNTGELFF. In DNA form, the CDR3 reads TGTGCCAGCAAAACTAGCCTGAACACCGGGGAGCTGTTTTTT.